The rows below give T cell receptor beta chains drawn from one sample of a study of lymphopenia after photon versus proton radiotherapy. TCRdb's table, derived via immunoSEQ multiplex PCR, lists solely in-frame clones and lacks some. The sample lists about 18,000 clones, approximately 92% occurring once. The source was peripheral blood, collected from a patient treated with photon-based radiotherapy. The receptors here all came from a woman aged 35 to 49 with cholangiocarcinoma. The CDR3 runs from the conserved cysteine through the conserved F or W. A D gene is named only where the DNA matches it firmly. Not all rows give a size; the values are once, few, many and, for expanded clones, a class.

D gene | clone size | J gene | V gene | CDR3 protein | CDR3 DNA
TRBD2 | - | TRBJ2-7 | TRBV27 | CASSFDTSGRGEQYF | TGTGCCAGCAGTTTCGACACGAGCGGGAGAGGCGAGCAGTACTTC
- | - | TRBJ1-3 | TRBV4-3 | CASSLYFNSFSGNTIYF | TGCGCCAGCAGCCTTTATTTTAACAGCTTCTCTGGAAACACCATATATTTT
TRBD1 | - | TRBJ1-1 | TRBV5-1 | CASSFTGDTEAFF | TGCGCCAGCAGCTTTACAGGGGACACTGAAGCTTTCTTT
- | - | TRBJ2-2 | TRBV19 | CASSPSGVPGELFF | TGTGCCAGTAGTCCCTCAGGGGTTCCCGGGGAGCTGTTTTTT
- | - | TRBJ1-6 | TRBV4-1 | CASSQADSSYNSPLHF | TGCGCCAGCAGCCAAGCGGACAGCTCCTATAATTCACCCCTCCACTTT
TRBD2 | - | TRBJ2-3 | TRBV6-4 | CASSVLAGEIDTQYF | TGTGCCAGCAGTGTTTTAGCGGGAGAGATAGATACGCAGTATTTT
TRBD2 | - | TRBJ2-3 | TRBV30 | CAWTGGSDTQYF | TGTGCCTGGACGGGGGGGTCAGATACGCAGTATTTT
TRBD1 | - | TRBJ2-7 | TRBV19 | CASSIVEGQGLDEQYF | TGTGCCAGTAGTATAGTGGAAGGACAGGGTCTCGACGAGCAGTACTTC
TRBD2 | - | TRBJ2-7 | TRBV11-2 | CASSLDPGGSYEQYF | TGTGCCAGCAGCTTAGATCCGGGGGGCTCCTACGAGCAGTACTTC
TRBD1 | - | TRBJ1-4 | TRBV7-8 | CASSSATGDMPVGKLFF | TGTGCCAGCAGCTCGGCGACAGGGGACATGCCAGTCGGGAAACTGTTTTTT
TRBD1 | - | TRBJ1-6 | TRBV30 | CAWEGIGQGAISPLHF | TGTGCCTGGGAGGGGATAGGACAGGGGGCTATATCACCCCTCCACTTT
- | - | TRBJ2-1 | TRBV28 | CASSRTEQFF | TGTGCCAGCAGCCGGACGGAGCAGTTCTTC
- | - | TRBJ2-3 | TRBV19 | CASETEDTQYF | TGCGCCAGCGAGACAGAAGATACGCAGTATTTT
- | - | TRBJ1-1 | TRBV30 | CAWEPAGLGTTEAFF | TGTGCCTGGGAACCTGCTGGATTAGGAACCACTGAAGCTTTCTTT
TRBD2 | - | TRBJ2-1 | TRBV9 | CASSGLAGGLNEQFF | TGTGCCAGCAGCGGACTAGCGGGAGGGCTCAATGAGCAGTTCTTC
- | - | TRBJ1-5 | TRBV5-6 | CASSLQGGDQPQHF | TGTGCCAGCAGCTTGCAGGGTGGGGATCAGCCCCAGCATTTT
- | - | TRBJ1-2 | TRBV4-2 | CASSQEGDRQFHYGYTF | TGTGCCAGCAGCCAAGAGGGGGACCGACAGTTCCACTATGGCTACACCTTC
TRBD1 | - | TRBJ1-5 | TRBV30 | CAWSVGDSALSNQPQHF | TGTGCCTGGAGTGTAGGGGACAGTGCGTTAAGCAATCAGCCCCAGCATTTT
- | - | TRBJ2-5 | TRBV4-3 | CASSQAGTFLRETQYF | TGCGCCAGCAGCCAGGCTGGGACATTCCTTCGGGAGACCCAGTACTTC
TRBD1 | - | TRBJ1-5 | TRBV19 | CASTRDSLNQPQHF | TGTGCCAGTACCCGGGACAGCCTCAATCAGCCCCAGCATTTT
- | - | TRBJ2-7 | TRBV19 | CASRQGGSYEQYF | TGTGCCAGTAGACAGGGTGGGTCCTACGAGCAGTACTTC
- | few | TRBJ1-5 | TRBV15 | CATSSPQGIWGERNQPQHF | TGTGCCACCAGCAGCCCACAGGGTATCTGGGGGGAACGAAATCAGCCCCAGCATTTT
TRBD2 | - | TRBJ2-7 | TRBV7-2 | CASSLGWTSGEYEQYF | TGTGCCAGCAGCTTAGGATGGACTAGCGGGGAATACGAGCAGTACTTC
TRBD2 | - | TRBJ2-2 | TRBV5-6 | CASSYTSGRVTGELFF | TGTGCCAGCAGCTATACTAGCGGGCGGGTCACCGGGGAGCTGTTTTTT
- | - | TRBJ2-7 | TRBV4-1 | CASSQSFLPTGTRSSYEQYF | TGCGCCAGCAGCCAATCCTTCTTGCCGACCGGGACTCGAAGCTCCTACGAGCAGTACTTC
- | - | TRBJ2-2 | TRBV2 | CASSGSGYTGELFF | TGTGCCAGCAGTGGGTCGGGATACACCGGGGAGCTGTTTTTT
- | - | TRBJ1-2 | TRBV2 | CASRDTSFGYTF | TGTGCCAGCAGGGACACCTCATTTGGCTACACCTTC
- | - | TRBJ1-1 | TRBV7-2 | CASSVDQVTEAFF | TGTGCCAGCAGCGTAGATCAGGTCACTGAAGCTTTCTTT
TRBD2 | - | TRBJ2-1 | TRBV27 | CASSPYSGGAEDEQFF | TGTGCCAGCAGCCCATATAGCGGGGGGGCCGAGGATGAGCAGTTCTTC
TRBD1 | - | TRBJ1-1 | TRBV28 | CASSFNGGTGNEAFF | TGTGCCAGCAGCTTCAACGGCGGGACAGGGAATGAAGCTTTCTTT
- | - | TRBJ1-1 | TRBV27 | CASSLSKGEVNTEAFF | TGTGCCAGCAGTTTAAGTAAAGGGGAGGTGAACACTGAAGCTTTCTTT
- | - | TRBJ1-3 | TRBV5-1 | CASSLGGGQSGNTIYF | TGCGCCAGCAGCTTGGGAGGCGGACAGTCTGGAAACACCATATATTTT
- | - | TRBJ2-7 | TRBV18 | CASSPPGGSYEQYF | TGTGCCAGCTCACCTCCTGGCGGTTCCTACGAGCAGTACTTC
- | - | TRBJ2-1 | TRBV6-6 | CASSYRPPPYNEQFF | TGTGCCAGCAGTTACCGGCCCCCCCCCTACAATGAGCAGTTCTTC
TRBD2 | - | TRBJ2-3 | TRBV5-1 | CASSWNPSGSVSDTQYF | TGCGCCAGCAGCTGGAACCCTAGCGGGAGCGTTTCAGATACGCAGTATTTT
- | - | TRBJ1-2 | TRBV13 | CASSSRTFPNYGYTF | TGTGCCAGCAGTTCGAGGACATTCCCCAACTATGGCTACACCTTC
- | - | TRBJ2-7 | TRBV5-1 | CASRPAGLSYEQYF | TGCGCCAGCCGACCCGCAGGGTTGTCCTACGAGCAGTACTTC
TRBD1 | once | TRBJ2-3 | TRBV18 | CASSKGQMKTDTQYF | TGTGCCAGCTCGAAGGGACAGATGAAAACAGATACGCAGTATTTT
- | - | TRBJ1-2 | TRBV5-4 | CASSPLSPIDGYTF | TGTGCCAGCAGTCCTCTATCCCCCATAGATGGCTACACCTTC
- | - | TRBJ1-5 | TRBV6-1 | CASNNPMGGEPQHF | TGTGCCAGCAACAATCCGATGGGGGGCGAGCCCCAGCATTTT
TRBD1 | - | TRBJ1-6 | TRBV7-9 | CASSLQGAASPLHF | TGTGCCAGCAGCTTACAGGGGGCGGCTTCACCCCTCCACTTT
- | - | TRBJ1-2 | TRBV28 | CASSPPGLPLNYGYTF | TGTGCCAGCAGTCCCCCCGGCCTTCCGTTAAACTATGGCTACACCTTC
TRBD1 | - | TRBJ1-2 | TRBV4-2 | CASSLEATGTGYTF | TGTGCCAGCAGCTTGGAGGCGACAGGGACCGGCTACACCTTC
TRBD2 | - | TRBJ2-5 | TRBV5-1 | CASSLEPWTSWETQYF | TGCGCCAGCAGCCTTGAGCCCTGGACTAGCTGGGAGACCCAGTACTTC
- | - | TRBJ1-1 | TRBV18 | CASSRQGSTEAFF | TGTGCCAGCTCACGTCAGGGGAGCACTGAAGCTTTCTTT